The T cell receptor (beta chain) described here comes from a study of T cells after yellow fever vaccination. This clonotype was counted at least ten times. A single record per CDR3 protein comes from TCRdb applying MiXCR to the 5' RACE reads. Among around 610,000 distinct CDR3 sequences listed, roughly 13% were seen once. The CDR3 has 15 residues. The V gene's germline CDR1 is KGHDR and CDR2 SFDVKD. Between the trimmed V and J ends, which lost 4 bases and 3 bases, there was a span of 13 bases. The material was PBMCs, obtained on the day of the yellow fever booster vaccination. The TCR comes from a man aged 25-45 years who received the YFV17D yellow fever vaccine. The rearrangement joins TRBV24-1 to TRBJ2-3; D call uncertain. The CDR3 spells CATSDHTAYTDTQYF. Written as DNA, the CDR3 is TGTGCCACCAGTGACCATACAGCTTATACAGATACGCAGTATTTT.